This section outlines one TCR beta chain sequence together with its context. This receptor's antigen is unknown. The junction departs from the called germline gene at one end, perhaps through a read error. The data stem from a study of identical twins (dated by TCRdb to between 2015 and 2016). In terms of the full investigation: To test whether fetal clonotypes persist, the study used deep sequencing on TCR alpha and beta repertoires from monozygotic twins, unrelated adults of various ages, and cord blood. Replicate twin experiments were performed at different times using different library preparation protocols to rule out contamination. On the study overall, not on this receptor specifically: The excess sharing between twins in beta out-of-frame sequences was weaker because fewer shared sequences reduced the signal-to-noise ratio. Conclusions relied on cross-sectional statistical analysis, since the same donors could not be followed over many years. Fewer insertions were carried by abundant cord blood beta clonotypes, a similar but weaker trend appeared in young adult naive repertoires, and no such trend appeared in memory repertoires. Recombination models systematically underestimated out-of-frame TCR alpha sharing in monozygotic twins but agreed with sharing between unrelated individuals. Out-of-frame TCR alpha sequences shared between twins showed an excess of low generation-probability sequences compared with coincidental sharing between unrelated individuals. Zero-insertion analyses could be partly confounded by invariant T cells such as MAIT and iNKT, although diverse VJ usage argued against such confounding for most clonotypes.

The receptor library was made with 5' RACE. TCRdb lists the instrument as Illumina HiSeq 2000. Template switching added a universal primer binding site, and the final cDNA carried a unique molecular identifier that allowed TCR cDNA molecules to be counted accurately. First-strand cDNA for TCR alpha and beta chains was synthesized from specific primers in the conserved constant-segment region. To control for contamination, every cDNA library was double barcoded, receiving both a SMART-Mk sample barcode and Illumina barcodes. Two successive PCR steps introduced TruSeq adapter sequences along with Illumina sample barcodes. The TCR alpha and beta cDNA libraries were sequenced on the Illumina HiSeq platform using custom primers. In the authors' own workflow: Raw reads were processed with MiGEC to extract unique molecular identifiers, and MiXCR was used to determine CDR3 positions. For each individual, recombination models were inferred using an EM algorithm with the repgenHMM and IGoR tools. Shared clonotype analysis was performed with the tcR package in R, normalizing sharing by the product of cloneset sizes. To study raw recombination free of thymic and clonal selection effects, out-of-frame nonproductive sequences were analyzed. Through fastp at Q25 and MiXCR, TCRdb rebuilt clones from the public reads, retaining in-frame beta chains. Rows are unified per CDR3 protein, each entry keeping the most common DNA and genes. The authors' filters were not applied to this entry. Counted in this sample were 1.5 million to 2 million distinct CDR3 sequences; around 29% of them appeared once. The top ten clonotypes cover about 0.3% of the sample.

Every donor in the study was a healthy Caucasian. This TCR derives from a newborn girl in good health. Sequencing was done on a sample of cord blood.

The CDR3: CASGLTSSYEQYF. The DNA sequence is given as TGCGCCAGCGGCTTGACCAGCTCCTACGAGCAGTACTTC. The receptor chain draws on TRBV5-1 and TRBJ2-7, with the identity of the D gene unclear. From cysteine to phenylalanine, the CDR3 is 13 amino acids long. CDR3 DNA is the only sequence kept; it has 39 bases, read in frame from the first base. In the germline V gene, CDR1 corresponds to SGHRS and CDR2 to YFSETQ.